This TCR beta chain originates from a study of blood T cell repertoires in COVID-19 (dated by TCRdb to 2020 to 2022). General notes on the study: Samples from collaborators originated in the United States, Italy and Spain and spanned both the acute and convalescent phases of COVID-19. The material from the prospective study consisted of cDNA or gDNA derived from T cells, B-cell-depleted T cells, or PBMCs. The dataset comprised deeply sampled blood TCRbeta repertoires from subjects exposed to, actively infected with, or recovered from COVID-19. The repertoires were released in a freely available public database meant as a resource for research on the immune response to SARS-CoV-2. The samples were drawn from two sources: the first 160 participants of the ongoing ImmuneRACE study, and 1,000 to 1,500 subjects contributed by 6 global collaborators. The sample metadata nearly always contained a de-identified subject ID, COVID-19 status, age in years and sex. HLA class I and class II types, where available, came from metadata supplied by the sample provider rather than from assay-based typing. Overall results and qualifications from the work: The quantity of clinical and demographic metadata differed by source and by participant and was supplied without curation.

TCRbeta CDR3 regions were amplified from genomic DNA by means of the immunoSEQ Assay, a bias-controlled multiplex PCR. Concerning the study's data processing: The number of nucleated cells in each sample was estimated by amplification of reference gene primers within the assay. To quantify the absolute abundance of each unique TCRbeta CDR3 rearrangement, sequence reads were collapsed and filtered. Productive Simpson clonality was computed per sample as the square root of Simpson's diversity index over productive rearrangements. In its TCRdb copy, this immuneACCESS table keeps in-frame sequences only and misses some clones. Where compared with another copy, unresolved V genes explain less than half of these, and the others have no known cause. V and J calls and clone size are those listed in that table; D and trimming were worked out from the DNA. The sample yields around 140,000 clones; about 87% were counted once. The ten largest make up roughly 28% of the sample.

Collaborating institutions collected whole blood in K2EDTA tubes following their own protocols. For TCRbeta analysis, collaborators shipped samples as frozen whole blood, isolated PBMCs, or DNA extracted from either of those sample types. Notes on this clone: The specificity of this receptor is unknown. No base-level quality is on record; no much larger clone is a single base apart.

As encoded in the germline V gene, CDR1 is ENHRY while CDR2 is SYGVKD. The CDR3 covers 13 residues, taking in both the cysteine and the phenylalanine. Only CDR3 DNA is held: 39 bases, read in frame from base 1. V and J lose 6 bases and 2 bases, and a span of 10 bases separates them. Sequences were obtained from peripheral blood. The V and J segments used are TRBV10-3 and TRBJ1-2; the D gene is possibly TRBD1, with 5 bases matching. This TCR was sampled from a human donor in a cohort sampled during active COVID-19. CDR3 region: CAIRGPGNYGYTF. The nucleotide sequence reads as follows: TGTGCCATCAGGGGGCCAGGGAACTATGGCTACACCTTC.